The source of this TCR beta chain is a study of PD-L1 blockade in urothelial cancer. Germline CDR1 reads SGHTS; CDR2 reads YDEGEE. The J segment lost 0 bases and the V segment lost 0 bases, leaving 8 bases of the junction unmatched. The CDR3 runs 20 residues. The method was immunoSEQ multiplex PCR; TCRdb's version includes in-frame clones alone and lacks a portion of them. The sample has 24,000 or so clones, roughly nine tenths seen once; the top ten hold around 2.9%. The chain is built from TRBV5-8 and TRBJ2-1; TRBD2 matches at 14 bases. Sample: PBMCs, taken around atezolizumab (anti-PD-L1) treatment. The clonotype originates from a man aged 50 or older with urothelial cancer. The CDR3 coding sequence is TGTGCCAGCAGCTTGGGGGCGGGACTAGCGGGAGAGAGCTCCTACAATGAGCAGTTCTTC. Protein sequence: CASSLGAGLAGESSYNEQFF.